Following are 29 T cell receptor beta chains from one sample sequenced in a study of blood T cell repertoires in COVID-19. Profiling relied on immunoSEQ multiplex PCR, and the TCRdb table lists in-frame clones only, not all of them. The sample records approximately 300,000 clones, around 90% being singletons. The sequenced sample consisted of peripheral blood. These receptors all stem from a woman in her forties or fifties who had recovered from COVID-19.

Here the CDR3 reads CASSKYRGATATNEKLFF. In nucleotides, the CDR3 is TGTGCCAGCAGCAAATATCGGGGGGCCACGGCAACTAATGAAAAACTGTTTTTT. The gene calls are TRBV21-1 and TRBJ1-4. TRBV21-1 is a listed pseudogene. The CDR3 consists of 18 residues.

CDR3 in amino acids: CASSFAAAGFFADTQYF. CDR3 DNA: TGTGCCAGCAGCTTTGCCGCGGCGGGGTTTTTTGCAGATACGCAGTATTTT. This sequence joins TRBV7-2 and TRBJ2-3; D is perhaps TRBD2 (6 bases). V was shortened by 3 bases and J by 4 bases, with 20 bases between the two germline ends. CDR1 and CDR2 (germline): SGHTA, FQGNSA. The CDR3 loop spans 17 amino acids.

The chain links TRBV28 to TRBJ2-6; maybe TRBD2 (6 bases). Looked up from germline, CDR1 is MDHEN and CDR2 is SYDVKM. V lost 6 bases and J 4 bases, leaving 19 bases between the germline ends. The CDR3 has 17 residues. The CDR3 DNA reads TGTGCCAGCAGGCGGGACGCCTCATGGTCCGGGGCCAACGTCCTGACTTTC. Residues: CASRRDASWSGANVLTF.

The chain has TRBV10-2 and TRBJ1-5, with D uncertain. The CDR3 spans 15 residues. V lost 2 bases, J lost 4 bases, and 12 bases lay in between. Germline values: CDR1 WSHSY, CDR2 SAAADI. The CDR3 sequence is CASSESAVYNQPQHF. CDR3 bases: TGCGCCAGCAGTGAGAGTGCAGTATATAATCAGCCCCAGCATTTT.

The chain carries TRBV7-9 and TRBJ1-3, with D possibly TRBD1 on 5 matching bases. V was clipped by 3 bases and J by 0 bases, with 18 bases between them. Germline V gene lookup returns CDR1 SEHNR and CDR2 FQNEAQ (reference sequence). CDR3 size: 18 residues. The CDR3 region is CASSFSLRGGTSGNTIYF. The CDR3 DNA reads TGTGCCAGCAGCTTTTCCCTTCGCGGGGGTACCTCTGGAAACACCATATATTTT.

The gene calls are TRBV30 and TRBJ1-1; D might be TRBD1 (5 bases). Germline V gives CDR1 GTSNPN, CDR2 SVGIG (reference sequence). With 5 bases removed from V and 8 bases from J, the gap between germline ends came to 12 bases. This CDR3 comprises 11 residues. CDR3 sequence reads: CAWGDRPEAFF. DNA of the CDR3: TGTGCCTGGGGAGACAGACCCGAAGCTTTCTTT.

The chain combines TRBV6-5 with TRBJ1-1; possible D gene TRBD1, 5 bases. Germline loops: CDR1 MNHEY, CDR2 SVGAGI. This CDR3 region has 13 residues. The V end lost 4 bases, the J end lost 1 base, and 7 bases lay between the germline ends. CDR3 amino acids: CASSSQGNTEAFF. DNA for the CDR3: TGTGCCAGCAGTTCGCAGGGGAACACTGAAGCTTTCTTT.

V gene TRBV5-1 combines with J gene TRBJ1-1; a possible D gene is TRBD1 (6 bases). The germline V gene has CDR1 SGHRS and CDR2 YFSETQ. The CDR3 covers 19 residues. V lost 3 bases, J lost 4 bases, and 28 bases lay in between. The CDR3 spells CASSSQGTGGAWLGTEAFF. The CDR3 coding sequence is TGCGCCAGCAGCTCGCAAGGGACGGGGGGCGCTTGGTTGGGCACTGAAGCTTTCTTT.

The rearrangement joins TRBV6-5 to TRBJ2-1, with 10 bases that match TRBD2. Unmatched junction bases numbered 6, after V lost 6 bases and J lost 7 bases. The germline CDR1 and CDR2 sequences are MNHEY and SVGAGI. The CDR3 spans 14 residues. CDR3 nucleotide sequence: TGTGCCAGCAGACACAGCGGGGGGGCAAATGAGCAGTTCTTC. This sequence encodes CASRHSGGANEQFF.

The chain joins TRBV21-1 to TRBJ2-1; whether TRBD2, the table's D call, matches the DNA was not checked. TRBV21-1 is recorded as a pseudogene. CDR3 size: 17 residues. The CDR3 protein is CASSTPLAAHSYNEQFF. The CDR3 DNA reads as TGTGCCAGCAGCACACCACTAGCGGCTCACTCCTACAATGAGCAGTTCTTC.

The chain uses TRBV13 and TRBJ2-7; TRBD1 is a possible D gene (5 bases). The CDR3 is 14 residues long. From germline, CDR1 is PRHDT and CDR2 FYEKMQ (reference sequence). V was cut by 4 bases and J by 2 bases, with 12 bases left in between. The CDR3 reads CASSSSDSTYEQYF. As DNA, the CDR3 is TGTGCCAGCAGCTCCAGCGACAGCACCTACGAGCAGTACTTC.

The V and J genes are TRBV5-1 and TRBJ2-7, with D tentatively TRBD1 (7 bases). Trimming shortened V by 4 bases and J by 0 bases, and 14 bases separated the two germline ends. Per germline, CDR1 SGHRS and CDR2 YFSETQ. The CDR3 totals 15 residues. The CDR3 is CASSGGTVDSYEQYF. CDR3 DNA: TGCGCCAGCAGCGGGGGGACAGTAGACTCCTACGAGCAGTACTTC.

This chain connects TRBV15 to TRBJ2-1; 7 bases line up with TRBD2. Germline values: CDR1 LNHNV, CDR2 YYDKDF (reference sequence). V was clipped by 3 bases and J by 9 bases; unmatched bases: 11. The CDR3 has 15 residues. The CDR3 DNA is TGTGCCACCAGCAGCCAGCGGGAAGGTTCTGGTGAGCAGTTCTTC. Amino acid sequence: CATSSQREGSGEQFF.

The sample holds one count of this clone. The chain joins TRBV24-1 to TRBJ1-1; no clear D gene. The germline V gene has CDR1 KGHDR and CDR2 SFDVKD. V dropped 9 bases and J dropped 1 base, with 11 bases sitting between them. The CDR3 extends over 13 amino acids. CDR3 residues: CATSPGKNTEAFF. The CDR3 DNA reads TGTGCCACCTCCCCAGGCAAGAACACTGAAGCTTTCTTT.

This chain connects TRBV5-1 to TRBJ2-1; 11 nucleotides line up with TRBD2. Germline CDR1 reads SGHRS; CDR2 reads YFSETQ. This CDR3 has 15 residues. With V trimmed by 5 bases and J by 3 bases, 4 bases remained unmatched. This CDR3 reads CASSPSGGNYNEQFF. DNA for the CDR3: TGCGCCAGCAGTCCTAGCGGGGGGAACTACAATGAGCAGTTCTTC.

The rearrangement joins TRBV9 to TRBJ2-7; tentative D call: TRBD1 (5 bases). Trimming shortened V by 1 base and J by 3 bases, and 11 bases separated the two germline ends. There are 14 residues in the CDR3. In germline, CDR1 is SGDLS, CDR2 YYNGEE. Here the CDR3 DNA reads TGTGCCAGCAGCGTAACGGGCAGGGACTACGAGCAGTACTTC. Translated: CASSVTGRDYEQYF.

The chain uses TRBV12-3 or TRBV12-4 and TRBJ1-4; D call uncertain. Trimming left V 2 bases short and J 4 bases short, with 5 bases between. The CDR3 loop spans 13 amino acids. CDR3 DNA sequence: TGTGCCAGCAGTTTATGGAGTAATGAAAAACTGTTTTTT. Amino acids: CASSLWSNEKLFF.

V and J are TRBV6-5 and TRBJ2-7, with D possibly matching TRBD1 (6 bases). V was pared by 6 bases and J by 4 bases, with 16 bases between. Germline V gene data show CDR1 as MNHEY and CDR2 as SVGAGI. The CDR3 has 14 residues. CDR3 protein: CASSFLQGGYEQYF. The CDR3 DNA is TGTGCCAGCAGCTTCCTACAGGGCGGATACGAGCAGTACTTC.

This clone showed up just once. This sequence joins TRBV6-1 and TRBJ2-4, with D possibly TRBD2 on 6 matching bases. Germline CDR1 MNHNS, CDR2 SASEGT. The CDR3 has 18 residues. The V and J ends lost 4 bases and 0 bases respectively, with 19 bases between them. CDR3 protein: CASSAGAGSKLAKNIQYF. The CDR3 DNA reads TGTGCCAGCAGTGCGGGCGCGGGGTCTAAATTAGCCAAAAACATTCAGTACTTC.

The chain joins TRBV11-3 to TRBJ2-1; 9 bases line up with TRBD2. The CDR3 sequence is 18 residues long. Germline V gives CDR1 SGHNT, CDR2 YENEEA. V was pared by 0 bases and J by 5 bases, with 11 bases of the junction left unmatched. DNA of the CDR3: TGTGCCAGCAGCTTAGATCTATCGCGGGAGGGCCTGAACAATGAGCAGTTCTTC. It encodes CASSLDLSREGLNNEQFF.

The V and J genes are TRBV29-1 and TRBJ1-2, with D perhaps matching TRBD1 (5 bases). The CDR3 covers 15 residues. The V and J ends lost 7 bases and 4 bases respectively, with 22 bases between them. Germline lookup yields CDR1 SQVTM and CDR2 ANQGSEA. CDR3 sequence (DNA): TGCAGCGCCCGACGGGAGGGGCTAAGAGGCTATGGCTACACCTTC. Protein sequence: CSARREGLRGYGYTF.

This sequence joins TRBV18 and TRBJ1-1; 9 bases agree with TRBD1. V was pared by 4 bases and J by 2 bases, with 8 bases of the junction left unmatched. This CDR3 is built from 16 residues. Germline CDR1 reads KGHSH; CDR2 reads LQKENI. The CDR3 bases are TGTGCCAGCTCACAGGGCACAGGGGGCTCTAACACTGAAGCTTTCTTT. As protein: CASSQGTGGSNTEAFF.

The chain combines TRBV4-3 with TRBJ1-1; D remains unclear. Trimming left V 0 bases short and J 0 bases short, with 11 bases between. The CDR3 extends over 16 amino acids. From germline, CDR1 is LGHNA and CDR2 YSLEER. CDR3 nucleotides: TGCGCCAGCAGCCAAGACTACCGATTCATGAACACTGAAGCTTTCTTT. Translated: CASSQDYRFMNTEAFF.

This chain connects TRBV7-3 to TRBJ1-2, with TRBD1 matching 9 bases. The CDR3 spans 17 residues. From germline, CDR1 is SGHTA and CDR2 FQGTGA. The junction had 9 bases not matched to a gene; V was cut back by 2 bases and J by 2 bases. CDR3 sequence reads: CASSLAPGQGRNYGYTF. In DNA form, the CDR3 reads TGTGCCAGCAGCTTAGCACCGGGACAGGGAAGGAACTATGGCTACACCTTC.

The V and J genes are TRBV2 and TRBJ1-2; perhaps TRBD1 as D (6 bases). Germline assignment: CDR1 SNHLY and CDR2 FYNNEI. There are 14 residues in the CDR3. Deletions cut 5 bases from V and 3 bases from J, with 13 bases between. DNA of the CDR3: TGTGCCAGCAGTAGGACAGCCACCTACTATGGCTACACCTTC. This encodes CASSRTATYYGYTF. The full variable domain, completed using reference TRBV2 and TRBJ1-2, is EPEVTQTPSHQVTQMGQEVILRCVPISNHLYFYWYRQILGQKVEFLVSFYNNEISEKSEIFDDQFSVERPDGSNFTLKIRSTKLEDSAMYFCASSRTATYYGYTFGSGTRLTVV.

V is TRBV6-5 and J is TRBJ2-5, with D possibly matching TRBD2 (5 bases). Trimming took off 1 base at V and 3 bases at J, with 15 bases between the two ends. This CDR3 is built from 16 residues. CDR1 is MNHEY, CDR2 SVGAGI, per germline. CDR3 bases: TGTGCCAGCAGTTACTTCCCTTTGCGGGTAGAAGAGACCCAGTACTTC. Translation: CASSYFPLRVEETQYF.

J is TRBJ1-2 and V is TRBV30; D is unclear. The V end lost 6 bases, the J end lost 0 bases, and 5 bases lay between the germline ends. The CDR3 sequence is 11 residues long. CDR1 and CDR2 from the germline V gene are GTSNPN and SVGIG (reference sequence). This CDR3 is CACSANYGYTF. The CDR3 DNA is TGTGCCTGTTCAGCTAACTATGGCTACACCTTC.

This chain uses TRBV28 with TRBJ2-7; D might be TRBD1 (6 bases). CDR1 is MDHEN, CDR2 SYDVKM, per germline. This CDR3 contains 14 residues. The V and J ends lost 5 bases and 3 bases respectively, with 14 bases between them. CDR3 nucleotide sequence: TGTGCCAGCAGTACCGGGACATCCTTCTACGAGCAGTACTTC. Its translation: CASSTGTSFYEQYF.

V is TRBV6-5 and J is TRBJ1-6; 8 nucleotides agree with TRBD1. V lost 4 bases to trimming and J lost 3 bases; unmatched junction nucleotides: 2. CDR1 MNHEY and CDR2 SVGAGI come from the germline V gene. CDR3 length: 15 residues. CDR3 DNA sequence: TGTGCCAGCAGTTCGGGACAGGTCTATAATTCACCCCTCCACTTT. Protein sequence: CASSSGQVYNSPLHF.